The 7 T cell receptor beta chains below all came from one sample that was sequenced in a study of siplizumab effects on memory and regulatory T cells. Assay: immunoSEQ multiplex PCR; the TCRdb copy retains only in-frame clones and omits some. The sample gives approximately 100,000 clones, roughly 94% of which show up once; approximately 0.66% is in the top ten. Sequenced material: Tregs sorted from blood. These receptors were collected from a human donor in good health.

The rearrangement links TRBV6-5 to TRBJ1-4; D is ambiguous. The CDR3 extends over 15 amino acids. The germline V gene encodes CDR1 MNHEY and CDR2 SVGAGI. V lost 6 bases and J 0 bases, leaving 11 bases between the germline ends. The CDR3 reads CASSTQISTNEKLFF. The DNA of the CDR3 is TGTGCCAGCAGCACCCAGATTTCAACTAATGAAAAACTGTTTTTT.

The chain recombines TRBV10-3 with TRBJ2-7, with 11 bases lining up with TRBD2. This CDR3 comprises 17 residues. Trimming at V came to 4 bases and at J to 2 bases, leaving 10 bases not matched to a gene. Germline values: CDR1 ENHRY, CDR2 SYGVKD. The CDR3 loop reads CAISGLAGGFSAYEQYF. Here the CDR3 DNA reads TGTGCCATCAGTGGGCTAGCGGGAGGTTTTTCCGCCTACGAGCAGTACTTC.

CDR3 coding DNA: TGCGCCAGCAGCTTCGGGACAAACGAGCAGTACTTC. Translated, it gives CASSFGTNEQYF. V and J are TRBV5-1 and TRBJ2-7; tentatively, D is TRBD1 (6 bases). Germline V lookup: CDR1 SGHRS, CDR2 YFSETQ. Trimming took 2 bases from V and 5 from J, leaving 8 bases between them. This CDR3 is built from 12 residues.

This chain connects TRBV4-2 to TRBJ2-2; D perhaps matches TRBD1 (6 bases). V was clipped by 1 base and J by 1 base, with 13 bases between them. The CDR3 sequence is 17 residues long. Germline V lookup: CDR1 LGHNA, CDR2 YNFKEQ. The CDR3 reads CASSQVIEGGNTGELFF. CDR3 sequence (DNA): TGTGCCAGCAGCCAAGTAATAGAAGGGGGGAACACCGGGGAGCTGTTTTTT.

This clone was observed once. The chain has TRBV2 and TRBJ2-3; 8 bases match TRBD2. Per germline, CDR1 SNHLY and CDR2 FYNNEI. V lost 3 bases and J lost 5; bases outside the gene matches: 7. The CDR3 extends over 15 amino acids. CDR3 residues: CASSDGGRMGDTQYF. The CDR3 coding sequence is TGTGCCAGCAGTGACGGCGGGAGGATGGGAGATACGCAGTATTTT.

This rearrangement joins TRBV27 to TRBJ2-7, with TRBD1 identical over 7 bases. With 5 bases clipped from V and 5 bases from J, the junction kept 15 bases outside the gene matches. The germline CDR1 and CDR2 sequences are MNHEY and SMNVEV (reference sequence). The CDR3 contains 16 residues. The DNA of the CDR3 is TGTGCCAGCAGTCGAGGCACATCACAGGGGATCGACGAGCAGTACTTC. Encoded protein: CASSRGTSQGIDEQYF.

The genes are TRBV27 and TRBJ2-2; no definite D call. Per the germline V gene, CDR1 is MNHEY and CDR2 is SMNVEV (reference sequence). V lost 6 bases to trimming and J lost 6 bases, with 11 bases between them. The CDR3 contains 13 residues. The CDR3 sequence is CASRAVRPGELFF. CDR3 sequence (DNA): TGTGCCAGCAGGGCCGTCAGGCCCGGGGAGCTGTTTTTT.